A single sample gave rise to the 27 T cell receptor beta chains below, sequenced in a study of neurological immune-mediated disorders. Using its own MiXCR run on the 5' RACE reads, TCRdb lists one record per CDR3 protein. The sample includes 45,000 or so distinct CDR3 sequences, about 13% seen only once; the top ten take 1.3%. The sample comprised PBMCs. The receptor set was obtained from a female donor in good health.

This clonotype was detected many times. The CDR3 nucleotides read TGTGCCAGCAGCTTGGGGGTCGGTGTGGGCAATCAGCCCCAGCATTTT. It codes for CASSLGVGVGNQPQHF. V and J are TRBV7-9 and TRBJ1-5, with D possibly being TRBD1 (5 bases). CDR3 length: 16 amino acids. Germline-derived CDR1 and CDR2 are SEHNR and FQNEAQ (reference sequence). Trimming took 3 bases from V and 2 from J, leaving 14 bases between them.

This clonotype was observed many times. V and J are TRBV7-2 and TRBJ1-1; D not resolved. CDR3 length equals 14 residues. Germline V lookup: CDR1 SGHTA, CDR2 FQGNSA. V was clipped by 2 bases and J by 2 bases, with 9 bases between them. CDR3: CASSLSTANTEAFF. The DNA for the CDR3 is TGTGCCAGCAGCTTAAGCACAGCCAACACTGAAGCTTTCTTT.

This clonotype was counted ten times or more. CDR3 residues: CASSSAQGAVGYTF. Written as DNA, the CDR3 is TGTGCCAGCAGCTCCGCACAGGGGGCGGTCGGCTACACCTTC. The chain recombines TRBV7-2 with TRBJ1-2; 9 bases align to TRBD1. CDR3 length: 14 residues. The V gene end was trimmed by 4 bases and the J gene end by 8 bases; junction bases not matched to a gene: 8. The V gene's germline CDR1 is SGHTA and CDR2 FQGNSA. The variable domain in full, with the rest retrieved from reference TRBV7-2 and TRBJ1-2, is GAGVSQSPSNKVTEKGKDVELRCDPISGHTALYWYRQSLGQGLEFLIYFQGNSAPDKSGLPSDRFSAERTGGSVSTLTIQRTQQEDSAVYLCASSSAQGAVGYTFGSGTRLTVV.

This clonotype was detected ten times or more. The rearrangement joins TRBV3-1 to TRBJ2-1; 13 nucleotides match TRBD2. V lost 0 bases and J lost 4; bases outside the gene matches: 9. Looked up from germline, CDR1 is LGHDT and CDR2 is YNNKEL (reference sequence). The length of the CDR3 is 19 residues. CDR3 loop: CASSQDSGLAGVSYNEQFF. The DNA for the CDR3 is TGTGCCAGCAGCCAAGATTCCGGACTAGCGGGGGTATCTTACAATGAGCAGTTCTTC.

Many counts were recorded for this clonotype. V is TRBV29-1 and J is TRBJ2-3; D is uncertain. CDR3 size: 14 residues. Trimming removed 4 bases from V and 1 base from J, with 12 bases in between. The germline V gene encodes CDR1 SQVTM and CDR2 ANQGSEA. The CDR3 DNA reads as TGCAGCGTTGTTTTGGGGATGGGCACAGATACGCAGTATTTT. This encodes CSVVLGMGTDTQYF.

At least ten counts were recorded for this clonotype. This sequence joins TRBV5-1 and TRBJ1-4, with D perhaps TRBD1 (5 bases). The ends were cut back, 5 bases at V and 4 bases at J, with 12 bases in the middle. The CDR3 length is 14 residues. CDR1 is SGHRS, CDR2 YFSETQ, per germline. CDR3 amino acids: CASRTGRSNEKLFF. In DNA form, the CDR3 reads TGCGCCAGCAGGACGGGACGGAGTAATGAAAAACTGTTTTTT.

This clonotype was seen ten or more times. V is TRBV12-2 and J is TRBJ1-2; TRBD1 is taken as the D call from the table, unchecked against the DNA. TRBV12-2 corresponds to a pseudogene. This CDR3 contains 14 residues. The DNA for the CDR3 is TGTGCAAGTCGCTTAGCGGGACAGGGGTATGGCTACACCTTC. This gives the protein CASRLAGQGYGYTF.

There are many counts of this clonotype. CDR3: CSVEGAGELFF. In DNA form, the CDR3 reads TGCAGCGTTGAGGGGGCCGGGGAGCTGTTTTTT. The chain joins TRBV29-1 to TRBJ2-2; either TRBD1 or TRBD2 may fit D (5 bases each). V lost 3 bases, J lost 6 bases, and 5 bases lay in between. The CDR3 sequence is 11 residues long. From germline, CDR1 is SQVTM and CDR2 ANQGSEA.

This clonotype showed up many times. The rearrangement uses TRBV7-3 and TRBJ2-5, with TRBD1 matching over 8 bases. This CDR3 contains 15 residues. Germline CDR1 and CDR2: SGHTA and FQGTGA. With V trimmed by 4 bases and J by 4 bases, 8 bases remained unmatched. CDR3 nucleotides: TGTGCCAGCAGCTCCGGACAGGGTAGAGGAGAGACCCAGTACTTC. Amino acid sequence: CASSSGQGRGETQYF.

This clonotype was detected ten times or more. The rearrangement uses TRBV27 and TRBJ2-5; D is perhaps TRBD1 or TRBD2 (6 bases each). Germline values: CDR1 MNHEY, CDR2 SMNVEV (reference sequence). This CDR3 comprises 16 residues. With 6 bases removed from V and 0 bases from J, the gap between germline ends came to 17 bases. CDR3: CASSQRGAGNQETQYF. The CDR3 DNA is TGTGCCAGCAGCCAAAGGGGGGCGGGGAACCAAGAGACCCAGTACTTC.

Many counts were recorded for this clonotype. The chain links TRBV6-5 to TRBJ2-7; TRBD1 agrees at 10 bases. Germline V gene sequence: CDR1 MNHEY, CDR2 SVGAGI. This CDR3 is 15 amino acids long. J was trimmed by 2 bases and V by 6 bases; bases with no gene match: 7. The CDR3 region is CASREGQGTAYEQYF. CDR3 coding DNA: TGTGCCAGCAGAGAGGGACAGGGGACAGCCTACGAGCAGTACTTC.

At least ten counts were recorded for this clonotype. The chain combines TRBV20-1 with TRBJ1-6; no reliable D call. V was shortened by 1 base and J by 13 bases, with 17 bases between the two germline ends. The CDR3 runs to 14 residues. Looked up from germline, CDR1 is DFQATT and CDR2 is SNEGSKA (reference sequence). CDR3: CSARAEASPIPLHF. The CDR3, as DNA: TGCAGTGCTAGAGCTGAGGCCTCCCCGATCCCCCTCCACTTT.

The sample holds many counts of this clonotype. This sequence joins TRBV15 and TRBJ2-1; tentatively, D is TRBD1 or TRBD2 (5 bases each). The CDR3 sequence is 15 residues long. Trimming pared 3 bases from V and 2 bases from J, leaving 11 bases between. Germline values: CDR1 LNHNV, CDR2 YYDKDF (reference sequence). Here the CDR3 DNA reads TGTGCCACCAGCAGTGAAGTGGGGGCCTACAATGAGCAGTTCTTC. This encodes CATSSEVGAYNEQFF.

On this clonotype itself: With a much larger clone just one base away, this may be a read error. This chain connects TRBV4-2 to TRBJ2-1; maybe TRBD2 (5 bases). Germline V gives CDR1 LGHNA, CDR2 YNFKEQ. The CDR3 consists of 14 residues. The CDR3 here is CASSPTTRYNDQFF. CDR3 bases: TGTGCCAGCAGCCCGACTACGCGCTACAATGACCAGTTCTTC.

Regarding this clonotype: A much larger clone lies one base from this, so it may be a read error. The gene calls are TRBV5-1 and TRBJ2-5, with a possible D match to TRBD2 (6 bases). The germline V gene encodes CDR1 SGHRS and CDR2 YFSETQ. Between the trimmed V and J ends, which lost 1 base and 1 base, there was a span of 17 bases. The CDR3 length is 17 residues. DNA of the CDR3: TGCGCCAGCAGCTTGACCTCGGGCGGGGTCTTCCAAGAGACCCAGTACTTC. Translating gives CASSLTSGGVFQETQYF. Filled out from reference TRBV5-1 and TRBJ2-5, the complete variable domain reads KAGVTQTPRYLIKTRGQQVTLSCSPISGHRSVSWYQQTPGQGLQFLFEYFSETQRNKGNFPGRFSGRQFSNSRSEMNVSTLELGDSALYLCASSLTSGGVFQETQYFGPGTRLLVL.

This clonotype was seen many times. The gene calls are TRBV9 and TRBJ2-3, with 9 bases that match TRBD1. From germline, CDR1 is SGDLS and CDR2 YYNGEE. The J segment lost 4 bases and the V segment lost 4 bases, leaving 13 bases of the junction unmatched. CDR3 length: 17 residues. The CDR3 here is CASSPFTGTGTADTQYF. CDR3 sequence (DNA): TGTGCCAGCAGCCCCTTTACCGGGACAGGGACCGCAGATACGCAGTATTTT.

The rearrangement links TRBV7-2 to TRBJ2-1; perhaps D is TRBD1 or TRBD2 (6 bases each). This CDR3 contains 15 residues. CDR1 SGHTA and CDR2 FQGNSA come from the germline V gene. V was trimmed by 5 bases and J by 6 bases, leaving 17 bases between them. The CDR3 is CASSPNGGYANEQFF. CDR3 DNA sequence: TGTGCCAGCAGCCCTAACGGGGGCTACGCCAATGAGCAGTTCTTC.

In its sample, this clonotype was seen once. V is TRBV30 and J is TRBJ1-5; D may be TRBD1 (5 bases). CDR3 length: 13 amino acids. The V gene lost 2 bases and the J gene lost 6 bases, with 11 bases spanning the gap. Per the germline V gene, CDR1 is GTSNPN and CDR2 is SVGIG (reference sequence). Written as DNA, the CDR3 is TGTGCCTGGAGTCCACAGGTTGGTCAGCCCCAGCATTTT. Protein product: CAWSPQVGQPQHF. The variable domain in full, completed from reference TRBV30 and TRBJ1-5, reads SQTIHQWPATLVQPVGSPLSLECTVEGTSNPNLYWYRQAAGRGLQLLFYSVGIGQISSEVPQNLSASRPQDRQFILSSKKLLLSDSGFYLCAWSPQVGQPQHFGDGTRLSIL.

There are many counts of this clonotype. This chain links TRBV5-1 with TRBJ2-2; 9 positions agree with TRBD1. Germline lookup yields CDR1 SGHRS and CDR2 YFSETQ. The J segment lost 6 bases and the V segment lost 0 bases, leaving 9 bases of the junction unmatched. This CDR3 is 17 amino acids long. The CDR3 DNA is TGCGCCAGCAGCTTGGCCGGGGGACAGGGAGTTTCCGGGGAGCTGTTTTTT. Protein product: CASSLAGGQGVSGELFF.

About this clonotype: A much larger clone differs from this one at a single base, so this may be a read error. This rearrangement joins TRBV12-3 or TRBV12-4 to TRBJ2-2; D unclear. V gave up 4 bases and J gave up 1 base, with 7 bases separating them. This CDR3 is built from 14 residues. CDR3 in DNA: TGTGCCAGCAGTTCATACGGGAACACCGGGGAGCTGTTTTTT. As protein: CASSSYGNTGELFF.

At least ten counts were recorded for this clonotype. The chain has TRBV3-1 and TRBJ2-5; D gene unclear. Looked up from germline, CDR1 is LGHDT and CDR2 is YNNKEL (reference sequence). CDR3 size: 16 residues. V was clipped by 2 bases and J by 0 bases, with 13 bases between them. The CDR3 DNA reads TGTGCCAGCAGCCAATGGAAGGGATCGGACCAAGAGACCCAGTACTTC. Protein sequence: CASSQWKGSDQETQYF.

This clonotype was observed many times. Here the CDR3 reads CAISEKAGNTGELFF. CDR3 coding DNA: TGTGCCATCAGTGAGAAAGCAGGGAACACCGGGGAGCTGTTTTTT. The chain employs TRBV10-3 and TRBJ2-2; D is unclear. With 2 bases removed from V and 1 base from J, the gap between germline ends came to 8 bases. The CDR3 runs 15 residues. CDR1 and CDR2 (germline): ENHRY, SYGVKD.

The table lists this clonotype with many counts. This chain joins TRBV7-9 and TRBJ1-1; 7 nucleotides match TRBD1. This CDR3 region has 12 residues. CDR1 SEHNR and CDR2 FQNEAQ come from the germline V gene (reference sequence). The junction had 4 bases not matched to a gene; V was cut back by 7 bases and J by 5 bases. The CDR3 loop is CASIRGTTEAFF. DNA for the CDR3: TGTGCCAGCATCAGGGGGACGACTGAAGCTTTCTTT. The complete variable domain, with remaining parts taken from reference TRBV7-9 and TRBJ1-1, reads DTGVSQNPRHKITKRGQNVTFRCDPISEHNRLYWYRQTLGQGPEFLTYFQNEAQLEKSRLLSDRFSAERPKGSFSTLEIQRTEQGDSAMYLCASIRGTTEAFFGQGTRLTVV.

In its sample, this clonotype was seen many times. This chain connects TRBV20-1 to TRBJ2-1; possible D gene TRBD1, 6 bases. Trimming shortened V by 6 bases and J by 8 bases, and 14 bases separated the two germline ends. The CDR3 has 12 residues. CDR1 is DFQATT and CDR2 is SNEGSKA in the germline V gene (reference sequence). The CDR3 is CSALPGVYEQFF. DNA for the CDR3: TGCAGTGCGTTACCAGGGGTCTATGAGCAGTTCTTC.

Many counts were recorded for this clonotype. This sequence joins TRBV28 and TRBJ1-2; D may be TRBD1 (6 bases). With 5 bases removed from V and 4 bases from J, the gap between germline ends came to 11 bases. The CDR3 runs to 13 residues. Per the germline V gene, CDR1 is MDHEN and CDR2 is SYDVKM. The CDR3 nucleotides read TGTGCCAGCAGTATCAGGGGTTTCTATGGCTACACCTTC. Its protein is CASSIRGFYGYTF.

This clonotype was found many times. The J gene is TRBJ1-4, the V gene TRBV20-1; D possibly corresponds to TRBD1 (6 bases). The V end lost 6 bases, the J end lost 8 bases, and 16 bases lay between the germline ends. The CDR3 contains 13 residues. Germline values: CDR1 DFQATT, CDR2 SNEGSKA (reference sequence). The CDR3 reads CSAWGQGREKLFF. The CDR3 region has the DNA TGCAGTGCCTGGGGGCAGGGGAGGGAAAAACTGTTTTTT.

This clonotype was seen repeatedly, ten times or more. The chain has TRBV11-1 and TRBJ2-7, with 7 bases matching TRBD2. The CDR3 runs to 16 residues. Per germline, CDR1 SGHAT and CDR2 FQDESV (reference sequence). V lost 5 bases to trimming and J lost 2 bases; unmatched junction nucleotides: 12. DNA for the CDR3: TGTGCCAGCAGCCTCACACCTAGCGGAGAAACCTACGAGCAGTACTTC. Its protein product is CASSLTPSGETYEQYF.